Shown below are 16 T cell receptor beta chains from a single sample sequenced in a study of T cells in Graves' hyperthyroidism and ophthalmopathy. Using RNA transcripts as the source, TCR beta CDR3 regions were amplified. First-round RT-PCR targeting the TCR CDR3 was performed with the HTBI primer set. TCRdb reprocessed the multiplex PCR reads via MiXCR and lists one record per CDR3 protein. The data contain 450,000 to 700,000 distinct CDR3 sequences, about 45% of them singletons. The sample comprised peripheral blood or thyroid tissue (not recorded which). The receptors originated from a woman aged 18-35 years with Graves' hyperthyroidism.

Only a few counts were recorded for this clonotype. J is TRBJ2-3 and V is TRBV12-3 or TRBV12-4, with TRBD1 as a possible D gene (5 bases). CDR3 length: 14 residues. V lost 2 bases, J lost 6 bases, and 12 bases lay in between. This chain's CDR3 is CASSLRFSGDTQYF. The CDR3, as DNA: TGTGCCAGCAGTTTACGGTTCTCAGGGGATACGCAGTATTTT.

This chain links TRBV20-1 with TRBJ2-1; 12 bases match TRBD2. Germline V gene sequence: CDR1 DFQATT, CDR2 SNEGSKA (reference sequence). Trimming removed 6 bases from V and 11 bases from J; junction bases left unmatched: 11. There are 14 residues in the CDR3. The CDR3 protein is CSARELAGGPQQFF. The CDR3 DNA is TGCAGTGCACGGGAGCTAGCGGGAGGGCCACAGCAGTTCTTC.

J is TRBJ2-7 and V is TRBV29-1, with 9 bases that match TRBD2. Germline V CDR1 and CDR2: SQVTM, ANQGSEA. The length of the CDR3 is 13 residues. In DNA, the CDR3 is TGCAGTCAGTTAAAGCGGGAGGCCGACGAGCAGTACTTC. Translated: CSQLKREADEQYF.

About this clonotype: This sequence may be a read error, since a much larger clone differs from it by one base. The V gene is TRBV20-1, the J gene TRBJ1-3; D remains unclear. This CDR3 comprises 13 residues. Germline values: CDR1 DFQATT, CDR2 SNEGSKA (reference sequence). The CDR3, as DNA: TGCAGTGCTAGGGCAAGCTCTGGAAACACCATGTATTTT. It encodes CSARASSGNTMYF.

This clonotype was seen only a few times. V usage is TRBV12-3 or TRBV12-4 and J usage is TRBJ2-3; perhaps TRBD2 as D (5 bases). Trimming took off 2 bases at V and 2 bases at J, with 11 bases between the two ends. This CDR3 has 15 residues. The CDR3: CASSLMLASTDTQYF. The CDR3 DNA reads TGTGCCAGCAGTTTAATGCTAGCCTCCACAGATACGCAGTATTTT.

This clonotype showed up many times. This chain connects TRBV5-1 to TRBJ2-7, with D unclear. The germline V gene encodes CDR1 SGHRS and CDR2 YFSETQ. The CDR3 has 15 amino acids. The V end was cut by 4 bases, the J end by 3 bases, with 17 bases between. The CDR3 region has the DNA TGCGCCAGCAGCAGGTCAGGTCTTGGGGACTACGAGCAGTACTTC. Translation: CASSRSGLGDYEQYF.

This clonotype showed up many times. This chain uses TRBV20-1 with TRBJ2-5; D is ambiguous. Trimming took off 0 bases at V and 1 base at J, with 6 bases between the two ends. CDR1 is DFQATT, CDR2 SNEGSKA, per germline (reference sequence). This CDR3 comprises 13 residues. The CDR3 is CSARDVSQETQYF. The CDR3 DNA is TGCAGTGCTAGAGATGTCAGCCAAGAGACCCAGTACTTC.

The chain joins TRBV15 to TRBJ1-2; possible D gene TRBD1, 6 bases. Looked up from germline, CDR1 is LNHNV and CDR2 is YYDKDF (reference sequence). The CDR3 totals 16 residues. Trimming shortened V by 3 bases and J by 7 bases, and 21 bases separated the two germline ends. This CDR3 reads CATSSDLLMTGGGYTF. In nucleotides, the CDR3 is TGTGCCACCAGCAGCGATCTCTTAATGACAGGCGGTGGCTACACCTTC.

This clonotype was counted many times. The V gene is TRBV5-1, the J gene TRBJ1-1; a weak D match, TRBD1 (5 bases). The germline V and J ends were trimmed by 1 base and 4 bases, with 11 bases remaining between them. The CDR3 length is 14 residues. Germline V CDR1 and CDR2: SGHRS, YFSETQ. The CDR3 spells CASSLLPQGTEAFF. DNA of the CDR3: TGCGCCAGCAGCTTGCTACCCCAGGGCACTGAAGCTTTCTTT. Based on the CDR3 plus reference TRBV5-1 and TRBJ1-1, the full variable domain is KAGVTQTPRYLIKTRGQQVTLSCSPISGHRSVSWYQQTPGQGLQFLFEYFSETQRNKGNFPGRFSGRQFSNSRSEMNVSTLELGDSALYLCASSLLPQGTEAFFGQGTRLTVV.

This rearrangement joins TRBV10-3 to TRBJ1-2; the D is unclear. The CDR3 consists of 13 residues. The germline CDR1 and CDR2 sequences are ENHRY and SYGVKD. Trimming removed 0 bases at V and 8 bases at J, with 10 bases between. CDR3 DNA: TGTGCCATCAGTGAGTCCTCTGGGGAAGGCTACACCTTC. Its translation: CAISESSGEGYTF.

The chain is built from TRBV12-3 or TRBV12-4 and TRBJ2-7, with unresolved D. Trimming cost V 2 bases and J 1 base, with 12 bases left between them. This CDR3 contains 15 residues. The CDR3 DNA follows: TGTGCCAGCAGTTTATGGGCAGATGAGTCCTACGAGCAGTACTTC. It specifies CASSLWADESYEQYF.

At least ten counts were recorded for this clonotype. The gene calls are TRBV20-1 and TRBJ2-7; 9 nucleotides line up with TRBD2. This CDR3 comprises 15 residues. Germline CDR1 DFQATT, CDR2 SNEGSKA (reference sequence). With V trimmed by 4 bases and J by 6 bases, 13 bases remained unmatched. CDR3 sequence: CSAIGRGGRALEQYF. In DNA, the CDR3 is TGCAGTGCTATCGGAAGGGGCGGGAGGGCCCTCGAGCAGTACTTC.

This clonotype came up many times. This chain connects TRBV12-3 or TRBV12-4 to TRBJ2-7; 7 nucleotides align to TRBD2. Trimming cost V 0 bases and J 1 base; bases outside gene matches: 3. The CDR3 sequence is 15 residues long. CDR3 sequence: CASSLAAGLSYEQYF. The CDR3 DNA reads as TGTGCCAGCAGTTTAGCGGCGGGACTATCCTACGAGCAGTACTTC.

The chain combines TRBV2 with TRBJ1-2; 11 bases line up with TRBD1. CDR1 is SNHLY, CDR2 FYNNEI, per germline. This CDR3 spans 15 amino acids. Trimming cost V 9 bases and J 3 bases; bases outside gene matches: 9. The CDR3 nucleotides read TGTGCCAGTCGGACCGGGACAGGGGGAGACTATGGCTACACCTTC. Protein sequence: CASRTGTGGDYGYTF. The whole variable domain, filled in from reference TRBV2 and TRBJ1-2, reads EPEVTQTPSHQVTQMGQEVILRCVPISNHLYFYWYRQILGQKVEFLVSFYNNEISEKSEIFDDQFSVERPDGSNFTLKIRSTKLEDSAMYFCASRTGTGGDYGYTFGSGTRLTVV.

A note on this clonotype: The CDR3 ends on some other residue instead of the conserved phenylalanine or tryptophan, so this is likely a read error. The limits of the CDR3 on the DNA are not certain, so only TCRdb's listed CDR3 is given. The rearrangement links TRBV10-3 to TRBJ1-2; no check of the table's D call, TRBD1, against the DNA was made. The germline gives CDR1 ENHRY, CDR2 SYGVKD. The CDR3 adds up to 9 amino acids, both ends counted. The CDR3: CAVIRENTY.

This clonotype was seen ten or more times. V usage is TRBV7-2 and J usage is TRBJ1-3; D is unresolved. CDR3 length: 15 residues. The germline V gene has CDR1 SGHTA and CDR2 FQGNSA. The germline V and J ends were trimmed by 3 bases and 4 bases, with 13 bases remaining between them. The CDR3 nucleotides are TGTGCCAGCAGCTTCTACGGCGTACGGGGAAACACCATATATTTT. Translated, it gives CASSFYGVRGNTIYF.